These T cell receptor beta chains were read from a single sample in a study of identifying expanded T cells in peripheral blood. Data came from immunoSEQ multiplex PCR; TCRdb stores just in-frame clones and leaves some out. The sample has about 85,000 clones, 88% seen once. The sequenced sample was blood. The receptor source for this set is a person aged 18 to 75 in good health. Each CDR3 is given with its conserved first and last residue. Fields, in order: J gene, clone size, V gene, D gene, CDR3 protein, CDR3 DNA. D genes are given only for firm matches. Where a row states a size, it is once, few, many or the class of an expanded clone; other rows omit it.

TRBJ1-5 | - | TRBV19 | - | CASSMEGFGANQPQHF | TGTGCCAGTAGTATGGAGGGTTTCGGCGCTAATCAGCCCCAGCATTTT
TRBJ2-5 | - | TRBV7-2 | TRBD2 | CASSPPRGGSSSGETQYF | TGTGCCAGCAGCCCACCCCGGGGGGGGAGTTCGTCAGGAGAGACCCAGTACTTC
TRBJ2-1 | - | TRBV7-2 | - | CASSLAWAGEGEQFF | TGTGCCAGCAGCTTAGCCTGGGCAGGGGAAGGGGAGCAGTTCTTC
TRBJ2-1 | - | TRBV28 | TRBD1 | CASLNRDRERSYNEQFF | TGTGCCAGCCTCAACCGGGACAGGGAACGTTCCTACAATGAGCAGTTCTTC
TRBJ1-2 | many | TRBV4-2 | - | CASSQDPGRNYGYTF | TGTGCCAGCAGCCAAGATCCGGGACGTAACTATGGCTACACCTTC
TRBJ2-3 | - | TRBV29-1 | TRBD2 | CSVEVAGPDTQYF | TGCAGCGTTGAAGTAGCGGGCCCAGATACGCAGTATTTT
TRBJ1-6 | - | TRBV7-9 | - | CASSPMRGGLMNSPLHF | TGTGCCAGCAGCCCGATGAGGGGGGGGCTTATGAATTCACCCCTCCACTTT
TRBJ2-5 | - | TRBV2 | TRBD2 | CASMTSGVSETQYF | TGTGCCAGTATGACTAGCGGGGTTTCTGAGACCCAGTACTTC
TRBJ1-1 | - | TRBV27 | - | CASKGLAFF | TGTGCCAGCAAGGGTTTAGCTTTCTTT
TRBJ2-5 | - | TRBV5-1 | TRBD1 | CASSAGTGQETQYF | TGCGCCAGCAGCGCCGGGACAGGGCAAGAGACCCAGTACTTC
TRBJ1-2 | - | TRBV14 | - | CASSQARGRGYGYTF | TGTGCCAGCAGCCAAGCACGGGGACGAGGCTATGGCTACACCTTC
TRBJ2-3 | - | TRBV5-1 | - | CASSFTPLTDTQYF | TGCGCCAGCAGCTTTACACCCCTGACAGATACGCAGTATTTT
TRBJ1-4 | once | TRBV6-1 | - | CASSGQVVWKLFF | TGTGCCAGCAGTGGACAGGTGGTGTGGAAACTGTTTTTT
TRBJ2-7 | - | TRBV27 | TRBD1 | CASSLIGDSQKKYF | TGTGCCAGCAGTTTAATTGGGGACAGCCAGAAGAAGTACTTC
TRBJ1-2 | - | TRBV11-2 | - | CASSLVASGYTF | TGTGCCAGCAGCCTAGTGGCGTCCGGCTACACCTTC
TRBJ1-5 | - | TRBV2 | - | CASSDGGGWQPQHF | TGTGCCAGCAGTGACGGTGGAGGTTGGCAGCCCCAGCATTTT
TRBJ2-1 | - | TRBV6-6 | - | CASSPRPANNEQFF | TGTGCCAGCAGCCCCCGCCCGGCCAACAATGAGCAGTTCTTC
TRBJ1-6 | - | TRBV13 | - | CASSLGDTRGSPLHF | TGTGCCAGCAGCTTGGGGGACACCCGTGGTTCACCCCTCCACTTT
TRBJ2-3 | once | TRBV28 | - | CASSLGSASTDTQYF | TGTGCCAGCAGTTTAGGTTCGGCCAGCACAGATACGCAGTATTTT
TRBJ1-6 | - | TRBV19 | - | CASSPRMSLNSPLHF | TGTGCCAGTAGTCCCCGGATGAGTCTGAATTCACCCCTCCACTTT
TRBJ2-1 | - | TRBV30 | - | CAWSGGHEQFF | TGTGCCTGGAGCGGTGGGCATGAGCAGTTCTTC
TRBJ1-5 | - | TRBV19 | - | CASSAQGYNQPQHF | TGTGCCAGTAGTGCACAGGGATATAATCAGCCCCAGCATTTT
TRBJ1-1 | - | TRBV15 | - | CATSREDWTEAFF | TGTGCCACCAGCAGGGAGGATTGGACTGAAGCTTTCTTT
TRBJ2-5 | - | TRBV2 | - | CASSEALMSRGETQYF | TGTGCCAGCAGTGAAGCGCTTATGTCTAGGGGAGAGACCCAGTACTTC
TRBJ1-4 | - | TRBV14 | - | CASSQDGEKLFF | TGTGCCAGCAGCCAAGATGGCGAAAAACTGTTTTTT
TRBJ1-5 | once | TRBV7-8 | - | CASSLGAGAGQPQHF | TGTGCCAGCAGCTTAGGAGCAGGGGCCGGGCAGCCCCAGCATTTT
TRBJ1-1 | - | TRBV9 | - | CASSVDLEGEAFF | TGTGCCAGCAGCGTAGACCTTGAGGGGGAAGCTTTCTTT
TRBJ1-5 | - | TRBV7-2 | - | CASSSQDLPGEPQHF | TGTGCCAGCAGCTCCCAAGACTTACCGGGGGAGCCCCAGCATTTT
TRBJ2-1 | once | TRBV19 | - | CASSIGTAINEQFF | TGTGCCAGTAGTATTGGGACGGCGATCAATGAGCAGTTCTTC
TRBJ2-7 | - | TRBV5-1 | - | CASSWQAASSYEQYF | TGCGCCAGCAGCTGGCAGGCGGCTAGCTCCTACGAGCAGTACTTC
TRBJ2-3 | once | TRBV29-1 | - | CSVETGAVDTQYF | TGCAGCGTTGAAACGGGGGCTGTAGATACGCAGTATTTT
TRBJ1-1 | - | TRBV4-1 | - | CASSQDPGTALLEAFF | TGCGCCAGCAGCCAAGATCCGGGGACCGCTCTTTTGGAAGCTTTCTTT